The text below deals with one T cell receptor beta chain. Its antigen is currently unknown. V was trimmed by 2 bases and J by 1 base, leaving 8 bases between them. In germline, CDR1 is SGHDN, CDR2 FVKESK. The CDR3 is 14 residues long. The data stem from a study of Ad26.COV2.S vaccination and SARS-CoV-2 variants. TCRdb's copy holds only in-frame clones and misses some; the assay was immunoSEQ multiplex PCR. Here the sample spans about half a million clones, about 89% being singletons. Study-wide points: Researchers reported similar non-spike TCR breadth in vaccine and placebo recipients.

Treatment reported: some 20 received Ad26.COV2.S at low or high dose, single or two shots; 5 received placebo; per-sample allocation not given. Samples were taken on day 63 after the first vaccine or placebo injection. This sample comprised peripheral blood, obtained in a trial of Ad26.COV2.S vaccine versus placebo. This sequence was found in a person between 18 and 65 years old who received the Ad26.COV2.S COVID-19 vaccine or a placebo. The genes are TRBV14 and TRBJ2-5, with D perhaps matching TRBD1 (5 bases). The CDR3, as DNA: TGTGCCAGCAGCCAAAGACAGATCCAAGAGACCCAGTACTTC. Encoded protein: CASSQRQIQETQYF.